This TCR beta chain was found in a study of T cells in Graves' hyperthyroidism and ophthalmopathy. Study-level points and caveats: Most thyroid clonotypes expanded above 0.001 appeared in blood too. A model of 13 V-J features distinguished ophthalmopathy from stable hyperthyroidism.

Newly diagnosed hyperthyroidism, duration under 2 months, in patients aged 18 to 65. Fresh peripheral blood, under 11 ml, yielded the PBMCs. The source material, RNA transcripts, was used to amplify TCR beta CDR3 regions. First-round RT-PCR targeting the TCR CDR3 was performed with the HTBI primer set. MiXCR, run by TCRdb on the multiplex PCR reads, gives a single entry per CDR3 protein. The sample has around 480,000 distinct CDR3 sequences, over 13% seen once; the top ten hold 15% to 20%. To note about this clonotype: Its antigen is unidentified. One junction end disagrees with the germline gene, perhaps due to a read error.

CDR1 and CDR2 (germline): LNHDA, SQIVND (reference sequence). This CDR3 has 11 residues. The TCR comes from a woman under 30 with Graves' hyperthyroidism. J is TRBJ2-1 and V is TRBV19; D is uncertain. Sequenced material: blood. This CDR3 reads CASSVSGEEFF. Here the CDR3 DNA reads TGTGCCAGTAGTGTCTCTGGTGAGGAGTTCTTC.